One sample yielded the 31 T cell receptor beta chains listed below, sequenced in a study of T cell repertoires in cytomegalovirus infection. MiXCR, applied by TCRdb to the reads, yields one record per CDR3 protein. The table shows 500,000 or so distinct CDR3 sequences, with approximately 15% occurring only once. Sequences were obtained from CD8+ T cells from PBMCs. Every receptor here comes from a human donor in good health (CMV status not recorded). Some clones in this sample may be carry-over from other donors' samples.

The chain uses TRBV14 and TRBJ2-1, with 9 positions matching TRBD2. Germline V lookup: CDR1 SGHDN, CDR2 FVKESK. This CDR3 is built from 18 residues. Germline trimming cut 0 bases from V and 2 bases from J; bases unmatched to any gene: 8. The CDR3 DNA is TGTGCCAGCAGCCAAGATTTTGGGACTAGCAGGGCCTACAATGAGCAGTTCTTC. Translated: CASSQDFGTSRAYNEQFF.

The genes are TRBV28 and TRBJ2-7; TRBD2 matches 14 bases. Germline-derived CDR1 and CDR2 are MDHEN and SYDVKM. Trimming removed 2 bases from V and 6 bases from J; junction bases left unmatched: 9. The CDR3 loop spans 17 amino acids. The CDR3 here is CASSLNPGLAGVGEQYF. CDR3 bases: TGTGCCAGCAGTTTAAACCCGGGACTAGCGGGAGTAGGCGAGCAGTACTTC. The whole variable domain, filled in from reference TRBV28 and TRBJ2-7, reads DVKVTQSSRYLVKRTGEKVFLECVQDMDHENMFWYRQDPGLGLRLIYFSYDVKMKEKGDIPEGYSVSREKKERFSLILESASTNQTSMYLCASSLNPGLAGVGEQYFGPGTRLTVT.

There are a few counts of this clonotype. CDR3 sequence: CASSEQGDTEAFF. The CDR3 DNA follows: TGTGCCAGCAGTGAACAGGGGGACACTGAAGCTTTCTTT. The chain joins TRBV6-1 to TRBJ1-1, with 7 bases fitting TRBD1. The CDR3 extends over 13 amino acids. V lost 2 bases and J lost 3; bases outside the gene matches: 0. Germline assignment: CDR1 MNHNS and CDR2 SASEGT.

This clonotype was counted between two and nine times. The chain recombines TRBV7-9 with TRBJ1-5; 12 nucleotides match TRBD1. V dropped 5 bases and J dropped 5; count of bases not matched to a gene: 19. This CDR3 spans 20 amino acids. Germline V CDR1 and CDR2: SEHNR, FQNEAQ (reference sequence). The CDR3 nucleotides read TGTGCCAGCAGCCCGGGGGGGGGGGACAGGGGGCGCAGGAAGGATCAGCCCCAGCATTTT. This gives the protein CASSPGGGDRGRRKDQPQHF.

The chain couples TRBV9 to TRBJ2-1; either TRBD1 or TRBD2 may fit D (5 bases each). V lost 3 bases to trimming and J lost 1 base, with 20 bases between them. Germline values: CDR1 SGDLS, CDR2 YYNGEE. The CDR3 is made up of 18 amino acids. CDR3 coding DNA: TGTGCCAGCAGCGGAGGGCAGGGTAGGATCCTATCCTACAATGAGCAGTTCTTC. This sequence encodes CASSGGQGRILSYNEQFF.

In its sample, this clonotype was seen a few times. The rearrangement links TRBV12-3 or TRBV12-4 to TRBJ2-1; 14 bases fit TRBD2. There are 15 residues in the CDR3. V dropped 7 bases and J dropped 8; count of bases not matched to a gene: 7. The CDR3 DNA reads TGTGCCAGCAAGATGCCGGGACTAGCGGGGGATGAGCAGTTCTTC. Amino acid sequence: CASKMPGLAGDEQFF.

Note on this clonotype: This may come from a read error, since a much larger clone is one base off. This rearrangement joins TRBV7-9 to TRBJ2-1; no reliable D call. The J call may be incorrect, as the DNA end agrees better with TRBJ2-7. The length of the CDR3 is 15 residues. Germline assignment: CDR1 SEHNR and CDR2 FQNEAQ (reference sequence). CDR3 bases: TGTGCCAGCAGCCCGACGGGTTCCCCGTACAATGAGCAGTACTTC. Translated: CASSPTGSPYNEQYF.

This clonotype came up many times. The J gene is TRBJ2-1, the V gene TRBV7-9, with TRBD2 matching 9 bases. The germline gives CDR1 SEHNR, CDR2 FQNEAQ (reference sequence). The CDR3 sequence is 15 residues long. The ends lost 4 bases at V and 7 bases at J; junction bases unmatched: 8. Written as DNA, the CDR3 is TGTGCCAGCAGCTCCCGTGCGGGGGGGCGTAATGAGCAGTTCTTC. The encoded protein is CASSSRAGGRNEQFF. The variable domain in full, completed from reference TRBV7-9 and TRBJ2-1, reads DTGVSQNPRHKITKRGQNVTFRCDPISEHNRLYWYRQTLGQGPEFLTYFQNEAQLEKSRLLSDRFSAERPKGSFSTLEIQRTEQGDSAMYLCASSSRAGGRNEQFFGPGTRLTVL.

The V call is TRBV7-6, the J call TRBJ2-5, with unresolved D. The CDR3 totals 15 residues. CDR1 is SGHVS, CDR2 FNYEAQ, per germline. Trimming took 1 base from V and 1 from J, leaving 10 bases between them. The CDR3 nucleotides read TGTGCCAGCAGCTTAGTGTCGGCAATCCAAGAGACCCAGTACTTC. Its protein product is CASSLVSAIQETQYF.

Concerning this clonotype itself: Being one base from a much bigger clone, this may be a read error. The CDR3 coding sequence is TGTGCCATCAGTGAGTCGGTCGCAGGGCCCAATCAGCCCCACCATTTT. Amino acids: CAISESVAGPNQPHHF. The chain couples TRBV10-3 to TRBJ1-5, with a possible D match to TRBD1 (5 bases). The CDR3 has 16 amino acids. CDR1 and CDR2 (germline): ENHRY, SYGVKD.

This clonotype was detected a few times. CDR3 nucleotides: TGTGCCATCAGAGGCGACAGGACCCCCGGGTATGGCTACACCTTC. Encoded protein: CAIRGDRTPGYGYTF. The chain uses TRBV10-3 and TRBJ1-2; D may be TRBD1 (6 bases). Germline V gene lookup returns CDR1 ENHRY and CDR2 SYGVKD. The CDR3 has 15 amino acids. Deletions cut 6 bases from V and 5 bases from J, with 19 bases between.

V gene TRBV15 combines with J gene TRBJ1-2; 9 bases are shared with TRBD1. The CDR3 runs to 14 residues. Germline lookup yields CDR1 LNHNV and CDR2 YYDKDF (reference sequence). Unmatched junction bases numbered 4, after V lost 4 bases and J lost 4 bases. The CDR3 sequence is CATSILTGGYGYTF. As DNA, the CDR3 is TGTGCCACCAGCATCCTGACAGGGGGCTATGGCTACACCTTC.

The table lists this clonotype with many counts. V gene TRBV7-6 combines with J gene TRBJ2-7; the match to TRBD1 covers 8 bases. The V and J ends lost 4 bases and 5 bases, in that order; junction bases with no gene match: 7. The germline V gene has CDR1 SGHVS and CDR2 FNYEAQ. The CDR3 has 14 amino acids. The CDR3 nucleotides read TGTGCCAGCAGCTCCGGACAGGGTTTGGACGAGCAGTACTTC. Its translation is CASSSGQGLDEQYF.

The table lists this clonotype with many counts. The rearrangement links TRBV25-1 to TRBJ2-7, with D possibly matching TRBD1 (5 bases). Germline CDR1 and CDR2: MGHDK and SYGVNS. The CDR3 has 14 amino acids. Trimming cost V 1 base and J 6 bases, with 13 bases left between them. The DNA for the CDR3 is TGTGCCAGCAGTGAATTTTGGCCAGGGTGCGAGCAGTACTTC. Translation gives CASSEFWPGCEQYF.

This clonotype was counted many times. The chain links TRBV7-8 to TRBJ2-7; tentative D call: TRBD1 (5 bases). The CDR3 totals 14 residues. Trimming left V 2 bases short and J 1 base short, with 9 bases between. Germline V gene lookup returns CDR1 SGHVS and CDR2 FQNEAQ. In nucleotides, the CDR3 is TGTGCCAGCAGCTTATCACAGGCTTCCTACGAGCAGTACTTC. This codes for CASSLSQASYEQYF.

This clonotype was counted many times. The V and J genes are TRBV10-3 and TRBJ2-4, with 8 bases fitting TRBD2. In germline, CDR1 is ENHRY, CDR2 SYGVKD. V shed 6 bases and J 4 bases; nucleotides not matched to a gene: 14. This CDR3 spans 17 amino acids. CDR3 DNA sequence: TGTGCCATCAGCCAGGACTGGCGGGGGGCCCCGAAAAACATTCAGTACTTC. It specifies CAISQDWRGAPKNIQYF.

This clonotype was seen repeatedly, ten times or more. The rearrangement links TRBV19 to TRBJ2-1; no clear D gene. The CDR3 loop spans 15 amino acids. Germline lookup yields CDR1 LNHDA and CDR2 SQIVND (reference sequence). Trimming removed 3 bases from V and 0 bases from J, with 9 bases in between. The CDR3 nucleotides read TGTGCCAGTAGTATTCGGCGCAGCTCCTACAATGAGCAGTTCTTC. It translates to CASSIRRSSYNEQFF.

This clonotype was seen ten or more times. The chain recombines TRBV7-9 with TRBJ2-2, with D perhaps matching TRBD1 or TRBD2 (5 bases each). Between the trimmed V and J ends, which lost 6 bases and 6 bases, there was a span of 14 bases. The V gene's germline CDR1 is SEHNR and CDR2 FQNEAQ (reference sequence). The CDR3 covers 14 residues. CDR3 residues: CASRFGDRAGELFF. CDR3 coding DNA: TGTGCCAGCAGGTTCGGGGACCGGGCCGGGGAGCTGTTTTTT.

The V gene is TRBV9, the J gene TRBJ2-7; D perhaps matches TRBD2 (6 bases). Germline lookup yields CDR1 SGDLS and CDR2 YYNGEE. The length of the CDR3 is 16 residues. The V and J ends lost 0 bases and 7 bases respectively, with 20 bases between them. The CDR3 sequence is CASSVGGGTVLREQYF. Written as DNA, the CDR3 is TGTGCCAGCAGCGTAGGGGGCGGGACGGTACTACGAGAGCAGTACTTC.

The chain uses TRBV24-1 and TRBJ2-3, with 9 bases that match TRBD2. The CDR3 is 18 amino acids. The junction had 10 bases not matched to a gene; V was cut back by 3 bases and J by 1 base. Germline assignment: CDR1 KGHDR and CDR2 SFDVKD. In DNA form, the CDR3 reads TGTGCCACCAGTGATCCCACCGGGACTAGCAGCCGCACAGATACGCAGTATTTT. It specifies CATSDPTGTSSRTDTQYF.

The chain combines TRBV4-1 with TRBJ2-2; 7 nucleotides line up with TRBD2. Per the germline V gene, CDR1 is MGHRA and CDR2 is YSYEKL. This CDR3 contains 14 residues. V lost 3 bases and J lost 6; bases outside the gene matches: 4. Here the CDR3 reads CASSHRSGAGELFF. The CDR3 nucleotides are TGCGCCAGCAGCCACCGAAGCGGGGCCGGGGAGCTGTTTTTT.

Worth noting for this clonotype: A much larger clone sits a single nucleotide away, making a read error possible. The chain recombines TRBV28 with TRBJ2-7; D perhaps matches TRBD2 (5 bases). The length of the CDR3 is 15 residues. From germline, CDR1 is MDHEN and CDR2 SYDVKM. V was pared by 3 bases and J by 1 base, with 13 bases between. The DNA of the CDR3 is TGTGCCAGCAGTTTCCCCCACCGGGGATCCTACGAGCAGTACTTC. Its translation is CASSFPHRGSYEQYF.

The gene calls are TRBV6-2 or TRBV6-3 and TRBJ1-2; D perhaps matches TRBD1 (6 bases). Deletions cut 2 bases from V and 2 bases from J, with 9 bases between. The CDR3 spans 14 residues. From germline, CDR1 is MNHEY and CDR2 SVGEGT. This CDR3 reads CASSYTGANYGYTF. The CDR3 DNA is TGTGCCAGCAGTTACACGGGGGCCAACTATGGCTACACCTTC.

Ten or more counts support this clonotype. The rearrangement uses TRBV7-9 and TRBJ1-2; D is undetermined. The CDR3 covers 14 residues. Deletions cut 5 bases from V and 7 bases from J, with 17 bases between. Germline V gene lookup returns CDR1 SEHNR and CDR2 FQNEAQ (reference sequence). This CDR3 is CASSPTEETGGYTF. The CDR3 nucleotides read TGTGCCAGCAGCCCTACGGAGGAGACTGGTGGCTACACCTTC. Based on the CDR3 plus reference TRBV7-9 and TRBJ1-2, the full variable domain is DTGVSQNPRHKITKRGQNVTFRCDPISEHNRLYWYRQTLGQGPEFLTYFQNEAQLEKSRLLSDRFSAERPKGSFSTLEIQRTEQGDSAMYLCASSPTEETGGYTFGSGTRLTVV.

V and J are TRBV30 and TRBJ1-5; 11 bases are shared with TRBD1. Germline values: CDR1 GTSNPN, CDR2 SVGIG (reference sequence). This CDR3 spans 16 amino acids. The trim removed 3 bases at V and 3 bases at J, leaving 7 bases unmatched. The CDR3 protein is CAWRGLGQGANQPQHF. DNA for the CDR3: TGTGCCTGGAGAGGTTTAGGACAGGGGGCCAATCAGCCCCAGCATTTT. Drawing the rest from reference TRBV30 and TRBJ1-5, the complete variable domain is SQTIHQWPATLVQPVGSPLSLECTVEGTSNPNLYWYRQAAGRGLQLLFYSVGIGQISSEVPQNLSASRPQDRQFILSSKKLLLSDSGFYLCAWRGLGQGANQPQHFGDGTRLSIL.

This clonotype was counted only a few times. This chain joins TRBV5-1 and TRBJ2-5, with D unresolved. V lost 0 bases, J lost 0 bases, and 9 bases lay in between. CDR3 length equals 15 residues. Germline CDR1 SGHRS, CDR2 YFSETQ. The DNA for the CDR3 is TGCGCCAGCAGCTTGGGGCGGCAGTACCAAGAGACCCAGTACTTC. Its protein product is CASSLGRQYQETQYF.

This clonotype came up many times. CDR3 region: CASSEVRPEAFF. CDR3 bases: TGTGCCAGCAGTGAAGTGAGGCCTGAAGCTTTCTTT. This chain joins TRBV6-1 and TRBJ1-1, with D unresolved. The V end was cut by 1 base, the J end by 6 bases, with 6 bases between. CDR1 is MNHNS, CDR2 SASEGT, per germline. The length of the CDR3 is 12 residues.

This clonotype occurred many times. This rearrangement joins TRBV19 to TRBJ2-1; either TRBD1 or TRBD2 may supply D (5 bases each). Germline CDR1 is LNHDA and CDR2 is SQIVND (reference sequence). The germline V and J ends were trimmed by 6 bases and 2 bases, with 17 bases remaining between them. This CDR3 comprises 16 residues. CDR3 loop: CASRKVRDGPYNEQFF. The CDR3 DNA reads as TGTGCCAGTAGGAAAGTCCGGGACGGACCCTACAATGAGCAGTTCTTC.

This chain uses TRBV25-1 with TRBJ2-5; TRBD1 or TRBD2 may be the D gene (6 bases each). The ends were cut back, 0 bases at V and 1 base at J, with 9 bases in the middle. CDR1 MGHDK and CDR2 SYGVNS come from the germline V gene. This CDR3 comprises 15 residues. CDR3 in DNA: TGTGCCAGCAGTGAATACGGAGGGGGCCAAGAGACCCAGTACTTC. This encodes CASSEYGGGQETQYF.

The chain recombines TRBV5-6 with TRBJ2-3, with a possible D match to TRBD2 (6 bases). CDR1 and CDR2 from the germline V gene are SGHDT and YYEEEE. The CDR3 sequence is 13 residues long. V lost 6 bases, J lost 5 bases, and 13 bases lay in between. The CDR3 DNA follows: TGTGCCAGCATCGGGGGAGTGAAAGATACGCAGTATTTT. It translates to CASIGGVKDTQYF.

This clonotype has more than one count but fewer than ten. The V and J genes are TRBV6-6 and TRBJ1-1, with D hard to call. The CDR3 length is 15 residues. The V end lost 7 bases, the J end lost 4 bases, and 19 bases lay between the germline ends. Germline CDR1 MNHNY, CDR2 SVGAGI (reference sequence). The CDR3 loop is CASTPRGGHSTEAFF. DNA of the CDR3: TGTGCCAGCACCCCACGAGGAGGCCACTCCACTGAAGCTTTCTTT.